This T cell receptor beta chain was sequenced in a study of OX40 agonist ivuxolimab in advanced cancers. At the level of the study: Averaging 60 years in age, with a range of roughly 20 to 90, the cohort was 82.7% male. Study findings and constraints: Averaged across samples, CD8+ T cells carried more expanded clones than CD4+ did.

Method: immunoSEQ multiplex PCR; TCRdb's copy keeps in-frame clones and lacks some. Seen here are fewer than 80,000 clones, about 90% observed once, and the top ten hold 5.2%. This CDR3 has 13 amino acids. Germline V gene sequence: CDR1 MDHEN, CDR2 SYDVKM. J lost 15 bases, V lost 6 bases, and 13 bases had no gene match. As for this clone: Its antigen is as yet unknown.

This chain links TRBV28 with TRBJ2-1; 8 bases are shared with TRBD2. The origin of this receptor is an adult with an advanced solid tumor such as melanoma, head and neck, liver or kidney cancer. This specimen consisted of CD4+ or CD8+ T cells sorted from blood, obtained in a trial of the OX40 agonist ivuxolimab. The CDR3 bases are TGTGCCAGCAGGGGAACTAGCGGCTCCTGGGGGTTCTTC. The encoded protein is CASRGTSGSWGFF.